This T cell receptor beta chain was captured by sequencing in a study of brain T cells in children with intractable seizures. This CDR3 has 16 amino acids. Germline V gives CDR1 MNHEY, CDR2 SVGAGI. The trim removed 3 bases at V and 2 bases at J, leaving 10 bases unmatched. Overall study results and limits: Clones missing pre-surgery may reflect undersampling of that blood sample.

TCRdb's copy holds only in-frame clones and misses some; the assay was immunoSEQ multiplex PCR. Here the sample spans approximately 110,000 clones, approximately 94% being singletons. Sequencing was limited to surgery cases with top T cell transcript signatures in brain tissue. A word on this clone: The antigen is unknown.

Specimen: peripheral blood, collected at surgery. The V call is TRBV6-5, the J call TRBJ2-7; 7 bases are shared with TRBD2. This sequence originates from a boy in the first two years of life with hemimegalencephaly and intractable seizures. In DNA form, the CDR3 reads TGTGCCAGCAGTTATGCCCCCGGTGGGGGGGCCTACGAGCAGTACTTC. This codes for CASSYAPGGGAYEQYF.